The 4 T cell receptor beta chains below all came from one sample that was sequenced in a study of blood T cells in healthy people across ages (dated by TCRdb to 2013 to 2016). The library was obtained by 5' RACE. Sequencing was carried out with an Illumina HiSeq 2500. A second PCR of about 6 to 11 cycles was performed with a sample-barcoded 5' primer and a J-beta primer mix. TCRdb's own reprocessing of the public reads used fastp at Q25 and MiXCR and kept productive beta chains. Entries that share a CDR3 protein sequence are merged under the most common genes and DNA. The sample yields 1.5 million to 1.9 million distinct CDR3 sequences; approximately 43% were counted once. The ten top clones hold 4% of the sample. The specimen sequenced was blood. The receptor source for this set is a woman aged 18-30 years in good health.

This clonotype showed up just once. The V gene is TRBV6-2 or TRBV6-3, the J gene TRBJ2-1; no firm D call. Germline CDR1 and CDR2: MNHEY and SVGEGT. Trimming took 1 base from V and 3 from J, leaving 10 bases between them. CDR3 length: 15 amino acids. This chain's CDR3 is CASSYFDIFYNEQFF. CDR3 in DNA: TGTGCCAGCAGTTACTTCGACATCTTCTACAATGAGCAGTTCTTC.

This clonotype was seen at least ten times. CDR3 region: CASSLAPQETQYF. The CDR3 nucleotides read TGTGCCAGCAGCTTAGCGCCCCAAGAGACCCAGTACTTC. V usage is TRBV7-2 and J usage is TRBJ2-5; unclear D gene. V gave up 0 bases and J gave up 1 base, with 3 bases separating them. This CDR3 has 13 residues. CDR1 and CDR2 (germline): SGHTA, FQGNSA.

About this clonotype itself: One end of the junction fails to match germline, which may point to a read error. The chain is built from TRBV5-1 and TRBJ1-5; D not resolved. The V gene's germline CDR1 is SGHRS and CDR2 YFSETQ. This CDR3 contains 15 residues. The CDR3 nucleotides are TGCGCCAGCAGCTTGGACCCCTATAGCAATCATCCCCAGCATTTT. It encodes CASSLDPYSNHPQHF.

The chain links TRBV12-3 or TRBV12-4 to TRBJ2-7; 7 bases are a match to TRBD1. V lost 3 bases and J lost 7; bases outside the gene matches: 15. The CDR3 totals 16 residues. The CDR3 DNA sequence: TGTGCCAGCAGTTTTGGTCCCTACAGGGGAATAGGTGAGCAGTACTTC. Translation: CASSFGPYRGIGEQYF.